The rows below give T cell receptor beta chains drawn from one sample of a study of control samples from healthy donors and cancer patients. The method was immunoSEQ multiplex PCR; TCRdb's version includes in-frame clones alone and lacks a portion of them. Of tens of thousands of clones listed, approximately 90% are singletons. The specimen was blood. Receptor source: a woman in her 70s in good health. CDR3s include the opening cysteine and the closing phenylalanine or tryptophan. The D gene is left open where the match is weak. Clone size is shown for a subset of rows, as once, few, many or a class of expanded clone.

v_gene	abundance	d_gene	j_gene	CDR3aa	CDR3nt
TRBV6-1	few	-	TRBJ1-6	CASSDGRLWTPLHF	TGTGCCAGCAGTGATGGACGCCTTTGGACACCCCTCCACTTT
TRBV18	-	-	TRBJ1-1	CASSPIRDTEAFF	TGTGCCAGCTCACCGATCCGGGACACTGAAGCTTTCTTT
TRBV5-4	few	-	TRBJ2-7	CASSLVDEQYF	TGTGCCAGCAGCTTGGTGGACGAGCAGTACTTC
TRBV2	-	-	TRBJ1-2	CASSPGRTSAYGYTF	TGTGCCAGCAGTCCGGGACGGACCTCGGCCTATGGCTACACCTTC
TRBV6-5	-	-	TRBJ1-2	CATILQGWDYGYTF	TGTGCCACCATACTACAGGGATGGGACTATGGCTACACCTTC
TRBV30	once	-	TRBJ1-6	CAWSLDPPGNSPLHF	TGTGCCTGGAGTTTGGACCCGCCAGGGAATTCACCCCTCCACTTT
TRBV7-9	-	-	TRBJ1-2	CASSRQDYGYTF	TGTGCCAGCAGCCGACAAGACTATGGCTACACCTTC
TRBV29-1	-	-	TRBJ1-2	CSVVGQIYGYTF	TGCAGCGTTGTAGGCCAGATCTATGGCTACACCTTC
TRBV14	-	-	TRBJ1-1	CASSMGQTGGAFF	TGTGCCAGCAGCATGGGCCAAACCGGCGGAGCTTTCTTT
TRBV5-1	-	TRBD1	TRBJ2-2	CASSSGTGNTGELFF	TGCGCCAGCAGCTCCGGGACAGGGAACACCGGGGAGCTGTTTTTT
TRBV5-4	once	TRBD1	TRBJ1-1	CASSSGTGRTEAFF	TGTGCCAGCAGCTCCGGGACAGGGCGCACTGAAGCTTTCTTT
TRBV7-6	-	TRBD2	TRBJ2-5	CASSYGLAGAKQETQYF	TGTGCCAGCAGCTACGGACTAGCGGGGGCCAAGCAAGAGACCCAGTACTTC
TRBV5-1	-	TRBD1	TRBJ1-2	CASSWGQGSNYGYTF	TGCGCCAGCAGCTGGGGACAGGGGAGTAACTATGGCTACACCTTC
TRBV27	-	TRBD1	TRBJ1-2	CASSFSGGTGGYTF	TGTGCCAGCAGTTTCAGTGGCGGGACAGGAGGCTACACCTTC
TRBV25-1	-	-	TRBJ1-5	CASSEWGQNQPQHF	TGTGCCAGCAGTGAGTGGGGGCAAAATCAGCCCCAGCATTTT
TRBV5-1	-	-	TRBJ2-2	CASSLGQGTGELFF	TGCGCCAGCAGCTTGGGGCAGGGAACCGGGGAGCTGTTTTTT
TRBV7-2	-	-	TRBJ2-3	CASSPSGTPGADTQYF	TGTGCCAGCAGCCCCTCCGGGACTCCAGGGGCAGATACGCAGTATTTT
TRBV5-1	-	TRBD1	TRBJ2-7	CASSQGQGNLYEQYF	TGCGCCAGCAGCCAAGGACAGGGGAACCTCTACGAGCAGTACTTC
TRBV3-1/TRBV3-2	-	TRBD2	TRBJ2-5	CASSRLAGGQETQYF	TGTGCCAGCAGCCGACTAGCGGGGGGGCAAGAGACCCAGTACTTC
TRBV20-1	-	-	TRBJ2-1	CSPRGGEEFF	TGCAGCCCCAGGGGGGGGGAAGAGTTCTTC
TRBV6-2/TRBV6-3	-	-	TRBJ2-2	CASSYLSGDTGELFF	TGTGCCAGCAGTTATTTATCAGGCGACACCGGGGAGCTGTTTTTT
TRBV3-1/TRBV3-2	-	TRBD2	TRBJ2-1	CASSQVGGGPNEQFF	TGTGCCAGCAGCCAAGTCGGCGGGGGACCCAATGAGCAGTTCTTC
TRBV19	-	-	TRBJ2-1	CASSMLMQHNEQFF	TGTGCCAGTAGTATGCTGATGCAGCACAATGAGCAGTTCTTC
TRBV19	-	TRBD1	TRBJ1-6	CASSPDRGSSPLHF	TGTGCCAGTAGTCCGGACAGGGGGAGTTCACCCCTCCACTTT
TRBV6-5	-	-	TRBJ1-3	CASTQANRNTIYF	TGTGCCAGCACCCAGGCGAATCGGAACACCATATATTTT
TRBV3-1/TRBV3-2	-	-	TRBJ2-5	CASSQDWLGGAAETQYF	TGTGCCAGCAGCCAAGATTGGTTAGGGGGGGCGGCAGAGACCCAGTACTTC
TRBV11-2	once	-	TRBJ2-2	CASSLQWNTGELFF	TGTGCCAGCAGCTTACAGTGGAACACCGGGGAGCTGTTTTTT